The rows below give T cell receptor beta chains drawn from one sample of a study of T cells in Graves' hyperthyroidism and ophthalmopathy. TCRdb re-called the multiplex PCR reads through MiXCR, storing one row per CDR3 protein. The sample shows about 690,000 distinct CDR3 sequences, approximately 15% of them seen only once. The sample comprised blood. These receptors were taken from a man aged 50-59 years with Graves' hyperthyroidism. Both conserved end residues are part of each CDR3.

TRBV10-3	TRBJ2-5	16	CAISPYGNPGRETQYF
TRBV12-3/TRBV12-4	TRBJ2-1	15	CATERVAGGENEQFF
TRBV30	TRBJ2-2	14	CAWSVRDFTGELFF
TRBV30	TRBJ2-1	12	CAWTVQGFEQFF
TRBV6-1	TRBJ2-5	17	CASSKYGQGARVETQYF
TRBV28	TRBJ1-2	15	CASSSGDRHSGGYTF
TRBV6-4	TRBJ2-5	15	CASSLHRDGQGTQYF
TRBV5-1	TRBJ1-1	14	CASSTDPERAEAFF
TRBV5-1	TRBJ2-3	17	CASSVVPAGEGTDTQYF
TRBV19	TRBJ2-7	15	CASSPMAAGALEQYF
TRBV14	TRBJ2-7	15	CASSPQEDPSVEQYF
TRBV6-2/TRBV6-3	TRBJ1-5	17	CASRTGQRIYSNQPQHF
TRBV10-2	TRBJ2-5	13	CASSEGSRMAQYF
TRBV4-1	TRBJ2-3	16	CASSQPGLADTDTQYF
TRBV28	TRBJ2-7	13	CASMRGGPYEQYF
TRBV3-1	TRBJ2-7	12	CASSGENYEQYF
TRBV7-2	TRBJ2-3	14	CASSPKWVADTQYF
TRBV11-1	TRBJ2-1	15	CASSRVAGEYNEQFF
TRBV6-9	TRBJ2-1	13	CASSYFEREGEFF
TRBV19	TRBJ1-6	13	CAPQSGDGSPLHF
TRBV12-3/TRBV12-4	TRBJ2-1	17	CASSMNRGLTSYNEQFF
TRBV18	TRBJ2-5	15	CASSQSSGPMGTQYF
TRBV2	TRBJ1-3	12	CASTPAGNTIYF
TRBV5-1	TRBJ2-3	16	CASSLAEGRHTDTQYF
TRBV9	TRBJ1-1	14	CASNEGSSNTEAFF
TRBV11-2	TRBJ1-2	15	CASSLGQVGGYGYTF
TRBV7-3	TRBJ2-2	16	CASSSTRQGVTGELFF
TRBV2	TRBJ2-5	9	CASKETQYF
TRBV20-1	TRBJ2-7	13	CSTRDGRNYEQYF
TRBV7-9	TRBJ1-1	15	CASSFRTGIDTEAFF
TRBV30	TRBJ2-7	12	CAWSHAHYEQYF
TRBV7-6	TRBJ2-7	13	CASSPGLAGEQYF
TRBV10-3	TRBJ2-2	12	CATESNTGELFF
TRBV2	TRBJ2-5	13	CASRAVLQETQYF
TRBV18	TRBJ1-4	14	CASSIREINEKLFF
TRBV10-1	TRBJ2-7	11	CASSGGGEQYF
TRBV29-1	TRBJ1-2	15	CSVKAGTQPNYGYTF
TRBV5-6	TRBJ2-2	14	CASSLGATAGELFF
TRBV11-1	TRBJ2-4	15	CASSLRQQAKNIQYF
TRBV12-3/TRBV12-4	TRBJ1-2	13	CASSLRTGYGYTF
TRBV7-9	TRBJ1-1	15	CASSLVGNMNTEAFF
TRBV7-8	TRBJ2-7	15	CVSSLEKRAYGEQYF
TRBV7-9	TRBJ2-1	13	CASSLLAGGEQFF
TRBV2	TRBJ1-4	16	CASSMNGGQGAEKLFF
TRBV7-9	TRBJ2-1	16	CASSGIAGETYNEQFF
TRBV29-1	TRBJ1-4	14	CSGQGGATNEKLFF
TRBV7-2	TRBJ2-1	15	CASSPIAGAGNEQFF
TRBV10-3	TRBJ2-7	15	CAISESDRGRYEQYF
TRBV29-1	TRBJ2-6	17	CSVEDRRRSSGANVLTF
TRBV11-3	TRBJ2-3	15	CASSLDGTSGIGQYF
TRBV27	TRBJ2-7	13	CASSLSPPYEQYF
TRBV18	TRBJ1-3	15	CASSPGAGSGNTIYF
TRBV4-1	TRBJ1-2	15	CASSLERTGGYGYTF
TRBV27	TRBJ2-7	15	CASSPLQQGYHEQYF
TRBV24-1	TRBJ2-7	15	CATSDSQTGVYEQYF